The 4 T cell receptor beta chains below were found in one sample sequenced in a study of tumor and adjacent non-tumor tissue in lung cancer. A modified ARM-PCR protocol with three rounds of nested PCR amplified TCRbeta. Using its own MiXCR run on the multiplex PCR reads, TCRdb lists one record per CDR3 protein. The sample yields fewer than 150,000 distinct CDR3 sequences, around 61% seen once. RNA was extracted from bulk tissue without any cell sorting. Input material: lung tumor tissue. The receptor set was obtained from a man aged 60-69 years with small cell lung cancer.

A few counts support this clonotype. The V gene is TRBV4-1, the J gene TRBJ2-7; the match to TRBD2 covers 8 bases. Looked up from germline, CDR1 is MGHRA and CDR2 is YSYEKL. This CDR3 spans 14 amino acids. Trimming at V came to 0 bases and at J to 9 bases, leaving 7 bases not matched to a gene. In nucleotides, the CDR3 is TGCGCCAGCAGCCAAGATAGCGGGGCACCGGTGCAGTACGTC. Its translation is CASSQDSGAPVQYV.

This clonotype appeared a single time. The junction does not match germline at one end; this may be a read error. The chain employs TRBV11-2 and TRBJ2-5; possible D gene TRBD2, 6 bases. The CDR3 length is 15 residues. CDR1 and CDR2 from the germline V gene are SGHAT and FQNNGV. The CDR3 DNA sequence: TGTGCCAGCAACACCCGTGACGGGAGCAGGGAGAACCAGTACTTC. It specifies CASNTRDGSRENQYF.

The V and J genes are TRBV7-9 and TRBJ2-5; D call uncertain. V dropped 4 bases and J dropped 5 bases, with 14 bases sitting between them. This CDR3 has 14 amino acids. CDR1 is SEHNR and CDR2 is FQNEAQ in the germline V gene (reference sequence). CDR3 in amino acids: CASSSLRAPETQYF. CDR3 nucleotides: TGTGCCAGCAGCTCGCTTCGGGCCCCCGAGACCCAGTACTTC.

At least ten counts were recorded for this clonotype. This chain uses TRBV5-6 with TRBJ2-4; D is unclear. With 1 base removed from V and 0 bases from J, the gap between germline ends came to 2 bases. The CDR3 sequence is 13 residues long. CDR1 and CDR2 (germline): SGHDT, YYEEEE. In nucleotides, the CDR3 is TGTGCCAGCAGCTTGATAGCCAAAAACATTCAGTACTTC. Protein: CASSLIAKNIQYF.